The present T cell receptor (beta chain) was sequenced within a study of regulatory T cells in long-lasting Graves disease. Findings and caveats of the study: Persistent disease exhibited a predilection for TRBV28, TRBJ1-2 and TRBJ2-5. Persistent Graves' patients possessed reduced TCR diversity relative to recently diagnosed ones.

V shed 4 bases and J 0 bases; nucleotides not matched to a gene: 11. The CDR3 contains 18 residues. This clonotype was counted many times. The target antigen is unknown. The sample's time point: newly diagnosed GD, antithyroid drugs for less than 3 months. Following extraction of RNA from PBMCs, that RNA was used to make the TCR library. The TCR beta library used iRepertoire HTBI primers with Arm-PCR amplification of CDR3. TCRdb itself ran the multiplex PCR reads through MiXCR, one entry per CDR3 protein. The sample includes around 470,000 distinct CDR3 sequences, roughly 15% of them seen just once. This same sample was also taken into another study, of T cells in Graves' hyperthyroidism and ophthalmopathy. According to that study: Hyperthyroidism in the patients, aged 18 to 65, was newly diagnosed and under 2 months in duration. Blood also contained most expanded thyroid clonotypes above 0.001.

The J gene is TRBJ2-1, the V gene TRBV12-3 or TRBV12-4; TRBD1 matches at 8 bases. This receptor was obtained from a woman aged 45-65 years with Graves disease. The specimen was peripheral blood mononuclear cells (PBMCs), collected at new diagnosis, from a patient treated with antithyroid drugs. The CDR3 protein is CASSSSTLGQGSYNEQFF. CDR3 nucleotides: TGTGCCAGCAGTTCATCAACCCTCGGACAGGGCTCCTACAATGAGCAGTTCTTC.